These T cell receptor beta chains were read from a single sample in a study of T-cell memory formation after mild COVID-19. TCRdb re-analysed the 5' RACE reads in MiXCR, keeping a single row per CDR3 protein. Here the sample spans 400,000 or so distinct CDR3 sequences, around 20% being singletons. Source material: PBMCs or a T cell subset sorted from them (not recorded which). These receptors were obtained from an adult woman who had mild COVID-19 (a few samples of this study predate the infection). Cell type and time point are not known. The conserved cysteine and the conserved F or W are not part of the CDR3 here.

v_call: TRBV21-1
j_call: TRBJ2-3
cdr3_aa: ASSKDGAGQGTNASTDTQY

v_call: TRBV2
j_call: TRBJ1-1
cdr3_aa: ASSYLGGTEAF

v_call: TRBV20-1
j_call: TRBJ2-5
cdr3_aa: SAGPASYTSGTQY

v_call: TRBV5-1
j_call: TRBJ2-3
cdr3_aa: ASSSGQGVDTQY

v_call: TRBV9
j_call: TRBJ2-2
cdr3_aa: ASSRDRTNTGELF

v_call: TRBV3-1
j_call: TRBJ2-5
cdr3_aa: ASSQVSGRETQY

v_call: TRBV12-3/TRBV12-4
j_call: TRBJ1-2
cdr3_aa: ASSRGGLADYGYT

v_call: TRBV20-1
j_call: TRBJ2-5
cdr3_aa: SARNSEVETQY

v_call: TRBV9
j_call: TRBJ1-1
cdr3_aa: ASSPSGRVNTEAF

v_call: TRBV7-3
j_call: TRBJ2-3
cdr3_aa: ASSHSDLGTDTQY

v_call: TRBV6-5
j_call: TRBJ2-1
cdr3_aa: ASNGQYNEQF

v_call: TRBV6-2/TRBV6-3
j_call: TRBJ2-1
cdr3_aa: ASSITPLGFFV

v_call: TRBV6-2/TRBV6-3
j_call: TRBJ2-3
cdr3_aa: ASSNTQRVTQY

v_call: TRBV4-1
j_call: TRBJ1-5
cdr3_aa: ASSQTDSNQPQH

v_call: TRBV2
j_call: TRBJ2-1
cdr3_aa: DSRPPSSNEQF

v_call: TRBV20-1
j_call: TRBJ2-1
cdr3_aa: SASSVNEQF

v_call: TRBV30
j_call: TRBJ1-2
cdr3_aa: AGGDRPYGYT